The subject of this entry is one T cell receptor (beta chain). This sample was included in a study of blood T cell repertoires in COVID-19. Clones were sequenced by immunoSEQ multiplex PCR, and TCRdb holds only the in-frame ones, with some missing. The sample includes 200,000 to 250,000 clones, 86% of them seen just once. This sequence originates from a woman aged 50 to 60 who had recovered from COVID-19. The specimen was PBMCs or T cells enriched from blood (not recorded which).

The CDR3 DNA reads as TGTGCCAGCAGCGTAAGGAGCAATAGCCCCTACGAGCAGTACTTC. Its translation is CASSVRSNSPYEQYF. The chain joins TRBV9 to TRBJ2-7; D is ambiguous. Between the trimmed V and J ends, which lost 1 base and 2 bases, there was a span of 13 bases. The CDR3 is 15 amino acids. Germline V gene data show CDR1 as SGDLS and CDR2 as YYNGEE. Full variable domain (rest looked up from reference TRBV9 and TRBJ2-7): DSGVTQTPKHLITATGQRVTLRCSPRSGDLSVYWYQQSLDQGLQFLIQYYNGEERAKGNILERFSAQQFPDLHSELNLSSLELGDSALYFCASSVRSNSPYEQYFGPGTRLTVT.